The rows below give T cell receptor beta chains drawn from one sample of a study of T cell repertoires in cytomegalovirus infection. These receptors have no identified antigens. Each CDR3 protein gets one entry after TCRdb re-called the reads with MiXCR. The top ten clones hold around a sixth of a sample with under 850,000 distinct CDR3 sequences, roughly a third of them seen once. This material consisted of cultured PBMCs, taken from culture after CMV antigen stimulation. The receptors were sampled from a human donor in good health (CMV status not recorded). Some clones in this sample may be carry-over from other donors' samples. CDR3s include the opening cysteine and the closing phenylalanine or tryptophan. The order of the fields is D gene, clone size, J gene, V gene, CDR3 protein, CDR3 DNA. D genes are given only for firm matches. Expanded clones get a size class; other rows say once, few or many, or leave the size out.

d_call: TRBD1; clone_size: NA; j_call: TRBJ2-7; v_call: TRBV7-2; cdr3_aa: CASSRQGFYEQYF; cdr3_nt: TGTGCCAGCAGCCGACAGGGGTTCTACGAGCAGTACTTC
d_call: TRBD1; clone_size: NA; j_call: TRBJ2-3; v_call: TRBV10-2; cdr3_aa: CASRRTGTGVVDTQYF; cdr3_nt: TGCGCCAGCAGACGAACGGGGACAGGGGTGGTAGATACGCAGTATTTT
d_call: TRBD2; clone_size: NA; j_call: TRBJ2-3; v_call: TRBV4-3; cdr3_aa: CASSQETSAPDTQYF; cdr3_nt: TGCGCCAGCAGCCAAGAGACTAGCGCGCCAGATACGCAGTATTTT
d_call: NA; clone_size: once; j_call: TRBJ1-1; v_call: TRBV6-2/TRBV6-3; cdr3_aa: CASSYGTENTEAFF; cdr3_nt: TGTGCCAGCAGTTATGGGACGGAGAACACTGAAGCTTTCTTT
d_call: NA; clone_size: NA; j_call: TRBJ2-5; v_call: TRBV7-8; cdr3_aa: CASSPTWAAKETQYF; cdr3_nt: TGTGCCAGCAGCCCCACCTGGGCAGCGAAAGAGACCCAGTACTTC
d_call: NA; clone_size: NA; j_call: TRBJ1-6; v_call: TRBV5-1; cdr3_aa: CASSLAGRSPLHF; cdr3_nt: TGCGCCAGCAGCTTGGCGGGGCGTTCACCCCTCCACTTT
d_call: NA; clone_size: NA; j_call: TRBJ2-1; v_call: TRBV4-1; cdr3_aa: CASSQDEGNEQFF; cdr3_nt: TGCGCCAGCAGCCAAGATGAGGGCAATGAGCAGTTCTTC
d_call: NA; clone_size: many; j_call: TRBJ2-5; v_call: TRBV7-2; cdr3_aa: CASSLTRGLGGSQYF; cdr3_nt: TGTGCCAGCAGCTTAACTCGCGGTTTAGGAGGTTCCCAGTACTTC
d_call: NA; clone_size: NA; j_call: TRBJ1-6; v_call: TRBV6-5; cdr3_aa: CASSWPRGPSPLHF; cdr3_nt: TGTGCCAGCAGCTGGCCAAGAGGCCCCTCACCCCTCCACTTT
d_call: NA; clone_size: few; j_call: TRBJ2-3; v_call: TRBV4-3; cdr3_aa: CASSQDRAGWNTDTQYF; cdr3_nt: TGCGCCAGCAGCCAAGATAGGGCGGGTTGGAACACAGATACGCAGTATTTT
d_call: TRBD2; clone_size: NA; j_call: TRBJ2-5; v_call: TRBV20-1; cdr3_aa: CSLGSGRGETQYF; cdr3_nt: TGCAGCCTTGGGAGCGGGAGGGGAGAGACCCAGTACTTC
d_call: TRBD1; clone_size: few; j_call: TRBJ1-6; v_call: TRBV2; cdr3_aa: CASRGQVWNSPLHF; cdr3_nt: TGTGCCAGCCGGGGACAGGTTTGGAATTCACCCCTCCACTTT
d_call: NA; clone_size: NA; j_call: TRBJ2-1; v_call: TRBV7-9; cdr3_aa: CASSLALGRDEQFF; cdr3_nt: TGTGCCAGCAGCTTAGCGTTAGGCCGGGATGAGCAGTTCTTC
d_call: NA; clone_size: few; j_call: TRBJ2-1; v_call: TRBV19; cdr3_aa: CATRSGYNEQFF; cdr3_nt: TGTGCCACTCGAAGTGGGTACAATGAGCAGTTCTTC
d_call: NA; clone_size: once; j_call: TRBJ2-1; v_call: TRBV12-3/TRBV12-4; cdr3_aa: CASSFVFYNEQFF; cdr3_nt: TGTGCCAGCAGTTTCGTCTTTTACAATGAGCAGTTCTTC
d_call: NA; clone_size: NA; j_call: TRBJ2-3; v_call: TRBV7-2; cdr3_aa: CASSLALGPRLNTQYF; cdr3_nt: TGTGCCAGCAGCTTAGCGCTGGGCCCACGACTAAATACGCAGTATTTT
d_call: NA; clone_size: NA; j_call: TRBJ2-7; v_call: TRBV7-2; cdr3_aa: CASSFGINYEQYF; cdr3_nt: TGTGCCAGCAGCTTCGGGATCAACTACGAGCAGTACTTC
d_call: TRBD1; clone_size: many; j_call: TRBJ2-6; v_call: TRBV7-9; cdr3_aa: CASSSSTGSSFAGANVLTF; cdr3_nt: TGTGCCAGCAGCTCTTCGACAGGGTCTTCATTCGCTGGGGCCAACGTCCTGACTTTC
d_call: NA; clone_size: NA; j_call: TRBJ2-2; v_call: TRBV4-1; cdr3_aa: CASSQVSWGRGRITGELFF; cdr3_nt: TGTGCCAGCAGCCAAGTTTCATGGGGTCGGGGGAGGATCACCGGGGAGCTGTTTTTT
d_call: NA; clone_size: NA; j_call: TRBJ2-7; v_call: TRBV7-9; cdr3_aa: CASSLELTYEQYF; cdr3_nt: TGTGCCAGCAGCTTAGAGCTTACCTACGAGCAGTACTTC
d_call: NA; clone_size: few; j_call: TRBJ1-2; v_call: TRBV12-3/TRBV12-4; cdr3_aa: CASNKSGRYNGYTF; cdr3_nt: TGTGCCAGCAATAAATCAGGGCGCTATAATGGCTACACCTTC
d_call: TRBD2; clone_size: NA; j_call: TRBJ2-1; v_call: TRBV6-2/TRBV6-3; cdr3_aa: CASRPLAGGLYEQFF; cdr3_nt: TGTGCCAGCAGACCTCTAGCGGGAGGTCTGTATGAGCAGTTCTTC
d_call: TRBD2; clone_size: once; j_call: TRBJ2-1; v_call: TRBV7-9; cdr3_aa: CASSLGQRGPGFF; cdr3_nt: TGTGCCAGCAGCTTAGGTCAGCGGGGTCCAGGATTCTTC
d_call: NA; clone_size: NA; j_call: TRBJ2-7; v_call: TRBV24-1; cdr3_aa: CATSDLRYEQYF; cdr3_nt: TGTGCCACCAGTGATTTGCGATACGAGCAGTACTTC
d_call: NA; clone_size: NA; j_call: TRBJ2-7; v_call: TRBV12-3/TRBV12-4; cdr3_aa: CASSSFGESENSYEQYF; cdr3_nt: TGTGCCAGCAGTTCCTTCGGGGAATCCGAAAACTCCTACGAGCAGTACTTC
d_call: TRBD1; clone_size: NA; j_call: TRBJ2-1; v_call: TRBV2; cdr3_aa: CASSVQGYNEQFF; cdr3_nt: TGTGCCAGCAGTGTACAGGGGTACAATGAGCAGTTCTTC
d_call: NA; clone_size: few; j_call: TRBJ2-3; v_call: TRBV7-2; cdr3_aa: CASSSERTDTQYF; cdr3_nt: TGTGCCAGCAGCTCTGAACGCACAGATACGCAGTATTTT
d_call: TRBD2; clone_size: few; j_call: TRBJ2-1; v_call: TRBV10-2; cdr3_aa: CASSEVLAGAYNEQFF; cdr3_nt: TGCGCCAGCAGTGAAGTACTAGCGGGAGCCTACAATGAGCAGTTCTTC
d_call: NA; clone_size: NA; j_call: TRBJ2-3; v_call: TRBV6-1; cdr3_aa: CASSAFAGDTQYF; cdr3_nt: TGTGCCAGCAGTGCGTTTGCGGGAGATACGCAGTATTTT
d_call: NA; clone_size: few; j_call: TRBJ2-3; v_call: TRBV20-1; cdr3_aa: CSARNRVGPTDTQYF; cdr3_nt: TGCAGTGCTAGGAATAGAGTGGGACCCACGGATACGCAGTATTTT
d_call: NA; clone_size: NA; j_call: TRBJ1-1; v_call: TRBV6-1; cdr3_aa: CASSEARGTVEAFF; cdr3_nt: TGTGCCAGCAGTGAAGCGAGGGGAACAGTTGAAGCTTTCTTT
d_call: NA; clone_size: NA; j_call: TRBJ2-3; v_call: TRBV7-6; cdr3_aa: CASSLEIADTQYF; cdr3_nt: TGTGCCAGCAGCCTAGAGATAGCAGATACGCAGTATTTT
d_call: NA; clone_size: few; j_call: TRBJ2-6; v_call: TRBV6-5; cdr3_aa: CASSYSPGFSGANVLTF; cdr3_nt: TGTGCCAGCAGTTATAGCCCCGGGTTTTCTGGGGCCAACGTCCTGACTTTC
d_call: TRBD1; clone_size: NA; j_call: TRBJ1-1; v_call: TRBV5-4; cdr3_aa: CASSWFGRGPTEAFF; cdr3_nt: TGTGCCAGCAGCTGGTTCGGCAGGGGGCCGACTGAAGCTTTCTTT
d_call: NA; clone_size: NA; j_call: TRBJ2-3; v_call: TRBV5-1; cdr3_aa: CASSAGNFNTDTQYF; cdr3_nt: TGCGCCAGCAGCGCCGGGAATTTCAACACAGATACGCAGTATTTT
d_call: NA; clone_size: few; j_call: TRBJ2-5; v_call: TRBV7-6; cdr3_aa: CASSLSVEVPETQYF; cdr3_nt: TGTGCCAGCAGCTTGAGCGTCGAAGTCCCAGAGACCCAGTACTTC
d_call: NA; clone_size: NA; j_call: TRBJ2-5; v_call: TRBV2; cdr3_aa: CASSDQQSQETQYF; cdr3_nt: TGTGCCAGCAGTGATCAACAGAGCCAAGAGACCCAGTACTTC
d_call: NA; clone_size: NA; j_call: TRBJ1-1; v_call: TRBV12-3/TRBV12-4; cdr3_aa: CASSQGPEAFF; cdr3_nt: TGTGCCAGCAGCCAGGGACCTGAAGCTTTCTTT
d_call: TRBD2; clone_size: many; j_call: TRBJ2-3; v_call: TRBV7-2; cdr3_aa: CASSRAGDNTDTQYF; cdr3_nt: TGTGCCAGCAGCCGGGCGGGGGATAACACAGATACGCAGTATTTT
d_call: NA; clone_size: few; j_call: TRBJ2-3; v_call: TRBV12-5; cdr3_aa: CASGLGGADTQYF; cdr3_nt: TGTGCTAGTGGTTTAGGGGGAGCAGATACGCAGTATTTT
d_call: TRBD1; clone_size: NA; j_call: TRBJ2-7; v_call: TRBV19; cdr3_aa: CASSMTGTLYEQYF; cdr3_nt: TGTGCCAGTAGTATGACAGGGACCCTATACGAGCAGTACTTC
d_call: TRBD1; clone_size: few; j_call: TRBJ2-5; v_call: TRBV20-1; cdr3_aa: CSAAGQGTETQYF; cdr3_nt: TGCAGTGCTGCGGGACAGGGCACAGAGACCCAGTACTTC
d_call: TRBD2; clone_size: NA; j_call: TRBJ2-3; v_call: TRBV6-6; cdr3_aa: CASSYPVLAGGDRTDTQYF; cdr3_nt: TGTGCCAGCAGCTATCCGGTACTAGCGGGGGGGGACCGCACAGATACGCAGTATTTT
d_call: TRBD2; clone_size: NA; j_call: TRBJ2-3; v_call: TRBV29-1; cdr3_aa: CSAIPRAGGWTDTQYF; cdr3_nt: TGCAGCGCAATACCGCGAGCGGGGGGGTGGACAGATACGCAGTATTTT
d_call: NA; clone_size: NA; j_call: TRBJ1-1; v_call: TRBV28; cdr3_aa: CASSLPGGGRGTEAFF; cdr3_nt: TGTGCCAGCAGTTTACCGGGGGGGGGGCGGGGCACTGAAGCTTTCTTT
d_call: NA; clone_size: NA; j_call: TRBJ2-7; v_call: TRBV5-1; cdr3_aa: CASAGGDGSYEQYF; cdr3_nt: TGCGCCAGCGCCGGGGGAGACGGTTCCTACGAGCAGTACTTC
d_call: NA; clone_size: few; j_call: TRBJ1-1; v_call: TRBV6-6; cdr3_aa: CASRRTEWTEAFF; cdr3_nt: TGTGCCAGCAGGAGGACCGAATGGACTGAAGCTTTCTTT
d_call: TRBD2; clone_size: NA; j_call: TRBJ2-5; v_call: TRBV20-1; cdr3_aa: CSARLAGSQETQYF; cdr3_nt: TGCAGTGCTAGACTAGCGGGGTCACAAGAGACCCAGTACTTC
d_call: TRBD1; clone_size: NA; j_call: TRBJ2-5; v_call: TRBV5-6; cdr3_aa: CASSTWTGVKYF; cdr3_nt: TGTGCCAGCAGCACTTGGACAGGGGTTAAATACTTC
d_call: NA; clone_size: few; j_call: TRBJ2-2; v_call: TRBV2; cdr3_aa: CASSSENTGELFF; cdr3_nt: TGTGCCAGCAGTAGTGAGAACACCGGGGAGCTGTTTTTT
d_call: TRBD1; clone_size: NA; j_call: TRBJ2-4; v_call: TRBV7-8; cdr3_aa: CASSPREGQGILAKNIQYF; cdr3_nt: TGTGCCAGCAGCCCTAGGGAGGGACAGGGGATTCTAGCCAAAAACATTCAGTACTTC
d_call: NA; clone_size: NA; j_call: TRBJ1-2; v_call: TRBV12-3/TRBV12-4; cdr3_aa: CASRLASSQGYTF; cdr3_nt: TGTGCCAGCAGACTCGCCTCAAGTCAAGGCTACACCTTC
d_call: TRBD1; clone_size: few; j_call: TRBJ2-7; v_call: TRBV11-2; cdr3_aa: CASSARGRIDEQYF; cdr3_nt: TGTGCCAGCAGCGCCAGGGGGCGTATCGACGAGCAGTACTTC